These T cell receptor beta chains were read from a single sample in a study of blood T cells in healthy people across ages. One entry per CDR3 protein results from TCRdb running MiXCR on the 5' RACE reads. The table lists roughly 800,000 distinct CDR3 sequences, around 36% of them singletons, with approximately 12% in the top ten. The sample was blood. The source is a man aged 18 to 29 in good health. The CDR3 runs from the conserved cysteine through the conserved F or W. The order of the fields is V gene, D gene, J gene, clone size, CDR3 length, CDR3 DNA, CDR3 protein. D genes are given only for firm matches. Clone sizes are given selectively: once, few, many, or a class where the clone is expanded.

V gene: TRBV12-3/TRBV12-4; D gene: NA; J gene: TRBJ1-2; clone size: many; CDR3 length: 13; CDR3 DNA: TGTGCCAGCAGCTTAGAGGGGCTCTATGGCTACACCTTC; CDR3 protein: CASSLEGLYGYTF
V gene: TRBV7-2; D gene: NA; J gene: TRBJ2-2; clone size: NA; CDR3 length: 15; CDR3 DNA: TGTGCCGGCAGCTTAATGGCCGGGAACACCGGGGAGCTGTTTTTT; CDR3 protein: CAGSLMAGNTGELFF
V gene: TRBV12-3/TRBV12-4; D gene: NA; J gene: TRBJ2-7; clone size: NA; CDR3 length: 15; CDR3 DNA: TGTGCCGGCAGTTTACTGGGGGGCTCCTACAATGAGCAGTACTTC; CDR3 protein: CAGSLLGGSYNEQYF
V gene: TRBV4-1; D gene: TRBD1; J gene: TRBJ1-4; clone size: NA; CDR3 length: 16; CDR3 DNA: TGCGCCAGCAGCCAAAGTCGGACAGGGGCGGGTGAAAAACTGTTTTTT; CDR3 protein: CASSQSRTGAGEKLFF
V gene: TRBV9; D gene: NA; J gene: TRBJ1-2; clone size: many; CDR3 length: 15; CDR3 DNA: TGTGCCAGCAGCGTAACCCAGGGGACTTACTATGGCTACACCTTC; CDR3 protein: CASSVTQGTYYGYTF
V gene: TRBV4-1; D gene: NA; J gene: TRBJ2-2; clone size: NA; CDR3 length: 15; CDR3 DNA: TGCGCCAGCAGCCAAGGGGACTGGAACACCGGGGAGCTGTTTTTT; CDR3 protein: CASSQGDWNTGELFF
V gene: TRBV6-2/TRBV6-3; D gene: TRBD1; J gene: TRBJ1-1; clone size: NA; CDR3 length: 14; CDR3 DNA: TGTGCCAGCAGTCGACAGGGGGTGAGCACTGAAGCTTTCTTT; CDR3 protein: CASSRQGVSTEAFF
V gene: TRBV7-3; D gene: NA; J gene: TRBJ2-2; clone size: NA; CDR3 length: 16; CDR3 DNA: TGTGCCAGCAGCTTAAACAGTCATCCAGGGGCCGGGGAGCTGTTTTTT; CDR3 protein: CASSLNSHPGAGELFF
V gene: TRBV29-1; D gene: TRBD2; J gene: TRBJ2-3; clone size: NA; CDR3 length: 13; CDR3 DNA: TGCAGCGTTGGGGCTAGCGGGAGTGATACGCAGTATTTT; CDR3 protein: CSVGASGSDTQYF
V gene: TRBV12-3/TRBV12-4; D gene: TRBD2; J gene: TRBJ2-7; clone size: many; CDR3 length: 15; CDR3 DNA: TGTGCCAGCAGTCCTATTCCTAGCGGGGGCTACGAGCAGTACTTC; CDR3 protein: CASSPIPSGGYEQYF
V gene: TRBV28; D gene: NA; J gene: TRBJ2-2; clone size: NA; CDR3 length: 14; CDR3 DNA: TGTGCCAGCAGAGAGGCAGGGAGGACCGGGGAGCTGTTTTTT; CDR3 protein: CASREAGRTGELFF
V gene: TRBV29-1; D gene: NA; J gene: TRBJ1-3; clone size: NA; CDR3 length: 12; CDR3 DNA: TGCAGCGTTGAAGATCTAGCAAACACCATATATTTT; CDR3 protein: CSVEDLANTIYF
V gene: TRBV3-1; D gene: NA; J gene: TRBJ2-7; clone size: NA; CDR3 length: 13; CDR3 DNA: TGTGCCAGCAGCCAAGATCGGCAGGCCGAGCAGTACTTC; CDR3 protein: CASSQDRQAEQYF
V gene: TRBV5-4; D gene: NA; J gene: TRBJ2-2; clone size: few; CDR3 length: 13; CDR3 DNA: TGTGCCAGCAGCTTGGATTCTACCGGGGAGCTGTTTTTT; CDR3 protein: CASSLDSTGELFF
V gene: TRBV3-1; D gene: NA; J gene: TRBJ2-7; clone size: few; CDR3 length: 13; CDR3 DNA: TGTGCCAGCAGCCAAGCCACCAAATACGAGCAGTACTTC; CDR3 protein: CASSQATKYEQYF
V gene: TRBV6-6; D gene: TRBD1; J gene: TRBJ2-1; clone size: NA; CDR3 length: 16; CDR3 DNA: TGTGCCAGCAGCCTTCCCGGACAGGGGGCTCACAATGAGCAGTTCTTC; CDR3 protein: CASSLPGQGAHNEQFF
V gene: TRBV20-1; D gene: NA; J gene: TRBJ1-6; clone size: NA; CDR3 length: 16; CDR3 DNA: TGCAGTGCTAGAGTTCCCCATCGGGCAGACAATTCACCCCTCCACTTT; CDR3 protein: CSARVPHRADNSPLHF
V gene: TRBV7-2; D gene: TRBD2; J gene: TRBJ2-1; clone size: NA; CDR3 length: 18; CDR3 DNA: TGTGCCAGCAGCCCCCCTGTAGGTAGCGGGGGGGCCGGCAATGAGCAGTTCTTC; CDR3 protein: CASSPPVGSGGAGNEQFF
V gene: TRBV6-1; D gene: NA; J gene: TRBJ1-5; clone size: NA; CDR3 length: 16; CDR3 DNA: TGTGCCAGCAGTGAACGGGCCAGCTATAGCAATCAGCCCCAGCATTTT; CDR3 protein: CASSERASYSNQPQHF
V gene: TRBV7-9; D gene: NA; J gene: TRBJ1-3; clone size: NA; CDR3 length: 15; CDR3 DNA: TGTGCCAGCGCTAGGAAAGTGAGATTTGGAAACACCATATATTTT; CDR3 protein: CASARKVRFGNTIYF